This section outlines one TCR beta chain sequence together with its context. Its antigen is not known. The authors' processing: Filtering differed for immunoSEQ, which gave only junction sequences without quality scores. Here immunoSEQ multiplex PCR was the method, and the copy in TCRdb shows in-frame clones only, minus some. The DNA gave D and trimming, while V, J and clone size come from that table. The table records 750,000 to 1,000,000 clones, 80% to 95% of them present only once. CDR1 and CDR2 from the germline V gene are LGHNA and YNFKEQ. V trimming: 5 bases; J trimming: 0 bases; junction bases outside the gene matches: 4. This CDR3 contains 17 residues. This sample stems from a study of shared clonotypes between healthy human individuals. Whole-study context: CD8 memory received one plate per donor, CD8 naive two, CD4 memory three and CD4 naive three.

As defined, naive CD8 cells were CD45RO-negative and positively selected for CCR7, with terminally differentiated effector memory CD45RA+ cells excluded. Notes on the study in general: Naive subsets generally had larger estimated richness than memory subsets. Clonotype sharing among donors was expected to depend on sequencing depth.

The sequence derives from a man aged 25 to 45 in good health. What was sequenced was naive CD8+ T cells sorted from blood. This sequence joins TRBV4-2 and TRBJ2-1, with TRBD2 matching 13 bases. This CDR3 is CASSSGTSGASYNEQFF. CDR3 DNA: TGTGCCAGCAGCTCTGGGACTAGCGGGGCCTCCTACAATGAGCAGTTCTTC.